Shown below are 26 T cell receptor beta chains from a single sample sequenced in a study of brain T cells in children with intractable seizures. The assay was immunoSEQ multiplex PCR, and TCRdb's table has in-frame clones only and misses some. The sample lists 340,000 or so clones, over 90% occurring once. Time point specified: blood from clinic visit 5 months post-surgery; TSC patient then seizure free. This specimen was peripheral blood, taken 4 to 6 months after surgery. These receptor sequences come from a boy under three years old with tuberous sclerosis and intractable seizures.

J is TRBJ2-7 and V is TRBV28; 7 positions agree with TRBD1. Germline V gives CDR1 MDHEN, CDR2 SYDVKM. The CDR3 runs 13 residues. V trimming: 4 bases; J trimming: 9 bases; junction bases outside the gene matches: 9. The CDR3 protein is CASSSPTGPGQYF. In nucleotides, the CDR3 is TGTGCCAGCAGTTCCCCGACAGGGCCCGGGCAGTACTTC.

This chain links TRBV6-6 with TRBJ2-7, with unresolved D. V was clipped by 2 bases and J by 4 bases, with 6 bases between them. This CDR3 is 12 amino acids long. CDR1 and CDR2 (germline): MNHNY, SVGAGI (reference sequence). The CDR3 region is CASSYEGYEQYF. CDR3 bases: TGTGCCAGCAGTTACGAAGGTTACGAGCAGTACTTC.

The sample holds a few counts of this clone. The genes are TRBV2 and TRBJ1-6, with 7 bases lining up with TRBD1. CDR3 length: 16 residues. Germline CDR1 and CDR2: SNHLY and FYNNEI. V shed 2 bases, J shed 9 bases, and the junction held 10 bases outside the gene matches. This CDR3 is CASSESVDRLISPLHF. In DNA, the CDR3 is TGTGCCAGCAGTGAATCTGTGGACAGGCTTATTTCACCCCTCCACTTT.

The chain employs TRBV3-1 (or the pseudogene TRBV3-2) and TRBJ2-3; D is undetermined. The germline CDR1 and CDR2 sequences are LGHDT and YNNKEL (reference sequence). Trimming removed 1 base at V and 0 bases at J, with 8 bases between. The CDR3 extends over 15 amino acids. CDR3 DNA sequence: TGTGCCAGCAGCCAAGTTGGGCGTAGCACAGATACGCAGTATTTT. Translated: CASSQVGRSTDTQYF.

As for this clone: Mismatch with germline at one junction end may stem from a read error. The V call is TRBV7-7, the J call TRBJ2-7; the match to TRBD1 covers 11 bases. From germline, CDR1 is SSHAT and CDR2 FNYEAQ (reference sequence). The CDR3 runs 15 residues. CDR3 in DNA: TGTGCTAGCAGCGCGGGACAGGGGGTCACCTACGAGCAGTACTTC. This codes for CASSAGQGVTYEQYF.

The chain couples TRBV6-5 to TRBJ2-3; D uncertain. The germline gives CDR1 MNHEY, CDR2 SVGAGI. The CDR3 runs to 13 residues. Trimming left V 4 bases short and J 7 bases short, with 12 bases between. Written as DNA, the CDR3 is TGTGCCAGCAGTTCAAATTCGTTGCATACGCAGTATTTT. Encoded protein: CASSSNSLHTQYF.

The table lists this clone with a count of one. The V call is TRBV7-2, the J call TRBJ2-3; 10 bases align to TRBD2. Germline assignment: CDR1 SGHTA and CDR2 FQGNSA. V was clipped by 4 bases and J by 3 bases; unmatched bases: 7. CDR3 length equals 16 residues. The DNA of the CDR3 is TGTGCCAGCAGCTCCCCGGGACTAGCGAGGACAGATACGCAGTATTTT. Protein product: CASSSPGLARTDTQYF.

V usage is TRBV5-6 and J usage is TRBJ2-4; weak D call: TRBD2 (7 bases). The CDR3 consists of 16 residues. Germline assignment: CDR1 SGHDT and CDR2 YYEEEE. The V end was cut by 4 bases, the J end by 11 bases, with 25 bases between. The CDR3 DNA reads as TGTGCCAGCAGCCCGCGAGGGGCGGGGGCGACATTGTTTCAGTACTTC. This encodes CASSPRGAGATLFQYF.

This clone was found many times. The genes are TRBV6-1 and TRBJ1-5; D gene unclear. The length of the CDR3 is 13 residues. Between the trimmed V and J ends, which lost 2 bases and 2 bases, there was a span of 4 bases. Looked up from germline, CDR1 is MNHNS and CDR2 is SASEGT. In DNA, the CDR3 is TGTGCCAGCAGTGAACAGCGCAATCAGCCCCAGCATTTT. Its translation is CASSEQRNQPQHF.

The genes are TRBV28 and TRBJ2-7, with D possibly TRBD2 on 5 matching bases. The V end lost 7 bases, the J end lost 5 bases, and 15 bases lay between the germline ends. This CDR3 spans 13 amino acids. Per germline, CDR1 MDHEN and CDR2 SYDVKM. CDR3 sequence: CASTHPGNDEQYF. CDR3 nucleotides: TGTGCCAGCACCCATCCCGGGAATGACGAGCAGTACTTC.

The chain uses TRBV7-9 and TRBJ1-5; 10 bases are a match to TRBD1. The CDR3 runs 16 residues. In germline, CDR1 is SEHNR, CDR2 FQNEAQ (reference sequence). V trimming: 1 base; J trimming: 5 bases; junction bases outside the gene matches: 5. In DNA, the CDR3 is TGTGCCAGCAGCTTAGGGAGGGGACAGGGGCATCAGCCCCAGCATTTT. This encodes CASSLGRGQGHQPQHF. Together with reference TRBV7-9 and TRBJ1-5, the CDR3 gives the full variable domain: DTGVSQNPRHKITKRGQNVTFRCDPISEHNRLYWYRQTLGQGPEFLTYFQNEAQLEKSRLLSDRFSAERPKGSFSTLEIQRTEQGDSAMYLCASSLGRGQGHQPQHFGDGTRLSIL.

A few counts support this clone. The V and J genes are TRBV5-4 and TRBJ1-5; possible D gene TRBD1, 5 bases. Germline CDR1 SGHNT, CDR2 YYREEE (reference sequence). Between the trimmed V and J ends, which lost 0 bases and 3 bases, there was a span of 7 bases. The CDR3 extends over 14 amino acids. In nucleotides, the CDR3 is TGTGCCAGCAGCTTGGCGGGGGACAATCAGCCCCAGCATTTT. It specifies CASSLAGDNQPQHF.

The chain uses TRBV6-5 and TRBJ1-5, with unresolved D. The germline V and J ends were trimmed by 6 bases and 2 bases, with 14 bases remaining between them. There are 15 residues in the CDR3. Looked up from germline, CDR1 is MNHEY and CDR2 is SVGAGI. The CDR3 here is CASSLERGGNQPQHF. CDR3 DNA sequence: TGTGCCAGCAGCCTAGAACGGGGTGGCAATCAGCCCCAGCATTTT.

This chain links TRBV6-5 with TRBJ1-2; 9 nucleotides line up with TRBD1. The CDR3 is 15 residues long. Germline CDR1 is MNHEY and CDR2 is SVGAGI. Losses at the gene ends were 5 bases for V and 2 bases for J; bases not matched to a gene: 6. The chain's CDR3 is CASSLQGARNYGYTF. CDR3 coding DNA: TGTGCCAGCAGTCTACAGGGGGCGAGGAACTATGGCTACACCTTC.

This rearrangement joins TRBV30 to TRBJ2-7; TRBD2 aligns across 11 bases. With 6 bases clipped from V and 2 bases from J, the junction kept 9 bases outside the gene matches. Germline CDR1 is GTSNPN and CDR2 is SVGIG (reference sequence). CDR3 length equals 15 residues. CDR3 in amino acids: CACEGVAGGPYEQYF. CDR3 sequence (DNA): TGTGCCTGCGAGGGGGTAGCGGGAGGGCCCTACGAGCAGTACTTC. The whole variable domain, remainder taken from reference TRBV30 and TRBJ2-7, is SQTIHQWPATLVQPVGSPLSLECTVEGTSNPNLYWYRQAAGRGLQLLFYSVGIGQISSEVPQNLSASRPQDRQFILSSKKLLLSDSGFYLCACEGVAGGPYEQYFGPGTRLTVT.

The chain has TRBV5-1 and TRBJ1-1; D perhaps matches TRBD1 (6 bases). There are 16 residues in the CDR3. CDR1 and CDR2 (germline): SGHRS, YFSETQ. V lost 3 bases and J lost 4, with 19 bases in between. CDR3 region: CASSSSGGTAGTEAFF. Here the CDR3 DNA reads TGCGCCAGCAGCTCTTCGGGGGGCACGGCGGGCACTGAAGCTTTCTTT.

CDR3 nucleotide sequence: TGCGCCAGCAGCTCAGACAGGGGTGGATATCAAGAGACCCAGTACTTC. Residues: CASSSDRGGYQETQYF. The rearrangement uses TRBV5-1 and TRBJ2-5, with 8 bases identical to TRBD1. This CDR3 contains 16 residues. The J segment lost 2 bases and the V segment lost 3 bases, leaving 9 bases of the junction unmatched. Germline CDR1 SGHRS, CDR2 YFSETQ.

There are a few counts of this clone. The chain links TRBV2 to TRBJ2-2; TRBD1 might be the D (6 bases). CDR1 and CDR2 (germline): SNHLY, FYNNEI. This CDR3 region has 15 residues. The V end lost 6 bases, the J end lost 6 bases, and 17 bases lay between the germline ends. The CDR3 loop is CASRDSLSKAGELFF. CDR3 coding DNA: TGTGCCAGCAGGGACAGTCTCTCGAAGGCCGGGGAGCTGTTTTTT.

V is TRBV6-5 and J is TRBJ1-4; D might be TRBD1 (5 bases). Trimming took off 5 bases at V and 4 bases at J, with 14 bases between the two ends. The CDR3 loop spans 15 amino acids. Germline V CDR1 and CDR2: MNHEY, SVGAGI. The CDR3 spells CASSPHAGINEKLFF. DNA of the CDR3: TGTGCCAGCAGTCCTCATGCAGGGATTAATGAAAAACTGTTTTTT.

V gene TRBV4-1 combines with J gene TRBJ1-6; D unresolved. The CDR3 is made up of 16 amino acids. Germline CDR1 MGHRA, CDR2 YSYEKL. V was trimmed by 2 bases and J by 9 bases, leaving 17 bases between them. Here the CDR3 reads CASSQTTGFDFSPLHF. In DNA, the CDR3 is TGCGCCAGCAGCCAAACGACGGGGTTCGACTTTTCACCCCTCCACTTT.

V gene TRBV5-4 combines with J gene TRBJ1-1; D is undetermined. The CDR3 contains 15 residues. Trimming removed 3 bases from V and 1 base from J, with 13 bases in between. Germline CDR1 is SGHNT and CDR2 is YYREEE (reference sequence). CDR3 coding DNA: TGTGCCAGCAGCTGGACGGGGAGGGAGAACACTGAAGCTTTCTTT. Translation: CASSWTGRENTEAFF.

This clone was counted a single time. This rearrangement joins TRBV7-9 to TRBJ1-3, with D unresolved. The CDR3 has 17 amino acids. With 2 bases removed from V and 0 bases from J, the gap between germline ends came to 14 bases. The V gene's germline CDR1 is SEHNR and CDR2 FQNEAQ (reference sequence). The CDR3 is CASSLFVFGFSGNTIYF. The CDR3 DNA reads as TGTGCCAGCAGCTTATTCGTATTTGGCTTCTCTGGAAACACCATATATTTT. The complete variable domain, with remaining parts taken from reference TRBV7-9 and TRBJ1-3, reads DTGVSQNPRHKITKRGQNVTFRCDPISEHNRLYWYRQTLGQGPEFLTYFQNEAQLEKSRLLSDRFSAERPKGSFSTLEIQRTEQGDSAMYLCASSLFVFGFSGNTIYFGEGSWLTVV.

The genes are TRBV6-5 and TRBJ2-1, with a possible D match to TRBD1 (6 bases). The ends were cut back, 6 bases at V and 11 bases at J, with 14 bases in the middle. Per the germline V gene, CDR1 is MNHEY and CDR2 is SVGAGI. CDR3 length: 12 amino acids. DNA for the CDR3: TGTGCCAGCAGGGTGACAGGTCCTAAGCAGTTCTTC. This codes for CASRVTGPKQFF.

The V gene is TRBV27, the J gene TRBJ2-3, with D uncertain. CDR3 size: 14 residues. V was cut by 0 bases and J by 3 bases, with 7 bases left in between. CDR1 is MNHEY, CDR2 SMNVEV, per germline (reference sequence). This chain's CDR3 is CASSLSDLTDTQYF. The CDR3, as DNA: TGTGCCAGCAGTTTATCGGATTTGACAGATACGCAGTATTTT.

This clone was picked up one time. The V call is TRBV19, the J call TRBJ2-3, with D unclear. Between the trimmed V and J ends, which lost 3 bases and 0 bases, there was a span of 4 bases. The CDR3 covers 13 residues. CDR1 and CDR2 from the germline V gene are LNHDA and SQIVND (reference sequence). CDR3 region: CASSMFSTDTQYF. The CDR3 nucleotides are TGTGCCAGTAGTATGTTCAGCACAGATACGCAGTATTTT.

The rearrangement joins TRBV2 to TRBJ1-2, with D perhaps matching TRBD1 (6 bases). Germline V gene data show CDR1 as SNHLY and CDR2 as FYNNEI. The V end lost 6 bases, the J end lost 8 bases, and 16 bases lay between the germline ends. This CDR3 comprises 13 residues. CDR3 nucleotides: TGTGCCAGCAGCCAAGTACAGGGCCGCGGCTACACCTTC. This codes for CASSQVQGRGYTF.